What follows are 6 T cell receptor beta chains derived from one specimen sequenced in a study of CD8+ T cells in alopecia areata. The treatment here: oral pan-JAK inhibitor, 5-10 mg twice daily. cDNA reverse transcribed from extracted RNA served as the sequencing template. The protocol was immunoSEQ multiplex PCR, while the TCRdb copy is restricted to in-frame clones and leaves out a portion. The repertoire holds approximately 180,000 clones, with 60% as singletons. Source: CD4+ T cells sorted from blood, taken at week 24, from a patient treated with tofacitinib. The receptors come from a human donor with alopecia areata.

As concerns this clone: The sample carries other DNA sequences with the same CDR3. V usage is TRBV29-1 and J usage is TRBJ2-1; D not certain. CDR3 length: 11 amino acids. Trimming shortened V by 3 bases and J by 6 bases, and 6 bases separated the two germline ends. Germline values: CDR1 SQVTM, CDR2 ANQGSEA. The CDR3 sequence: CSVDRANEQFF. The CDR3 nucleotides are TGCAGCGTTGATCGGGCCAATGAGCAGTTCTTC.

The chain couples TRBV15 to TRBJ1-2; D might be TRBD1 (6 bases). The V end lost 6 bases, the J end lost 0 bases, and 11 bases lay between the germline ends. The CDR3 covers 14 residues. From germline, CDR1 is LNHNV and CDR2 YYDKDF (reference sequence). The CDR3 sequence is CATSTGMANYGYTF. In nucleotides, the CDR3 is TGTGCCACCAGTACAGGGATGGCTAACTATGGCTACACCTTC.

The chain combines TRBV6-5 with TRBJ1-4; TRBD1 agrees at 7 bases. Unmatched junction bases numbered 8, after V lost 5 bases and J lost 8 bases. From germline, CDR1 is MNHEY and CDR2 SVGAGI. CDR3 length equals 14 residues. As DNA, the CDR3 is TGTGCCAGCAGTAACGACAGGGTCCGGGAAAAACTGTTTTTT. This translates into CASSNDRVREKLFF.

CDR3 loop: CSVMNRGSYEQYF. Written as DNA, the CDR3 is TGCAGCGTGATGAACAGGGGTTCCTACGAGCAGTACTTC. This chain connects TRBV29-1 to TRBJ2-7, with 7 bases fitting TRBD1. Germline assignment: CDR1 SQVTM and CDR2 ANQGSEA. This CDR3 is 13 amino acids long. V lost 6 bases to trimming and J lost 1 base; unmatched junction nucleotides: 6.

This chain joins TRBV30 and TRBJ1-2; D possibly corresponds to TRBD1 (6 bases). V was pared by 0 bases and J by 2 bases, with 10 bases between. The CDR3 has 14 amino acids. From germline, CDR1 is GTSNPN and CDR2 SVGIG (reference sequence). CDR3 in amino acids: CAWSVRTVNYGYTF. DNA for the CDR3: TGTGCCTGGAGTGTTCGGACAGTCAACTATGGCTACACCTTC. Full variable domain (remainder filled in from reference TRBV30 and TRBJ1-2): SQTIHQWPATLVQPVGSPLSLECTVEGTSNPNLYWYRQAAGRGLQLLFYSVGIGQISSEVPQNLSASRPQDRQFILSSKKLLLSDSGFYLCAWSVRTVNYGYTFGSGTRLTVV.

The chain recombines TRBV19 with TRBJ1-5, with D maybe TRBD1 (6 bases). Germline lookup yields CDR1 LNHDA and CDR2 SQIVND (reference sequence). The CDR3 covers 13 residues. V was trimmed by 10 bases and J by 6 bases, leaving 16 bases between them. CDR3 in amino acids: CATPTGNCQPQHF. The DNA for the CDR3 is TGTGCCACCCCTACAGGGAATTGTCAGCCCCAGCATTTT.